The 22 T cell receptor beta chains listed next were all sequenced from one sample in a study of cytomegalovirus exposure and HLA in healthy donors. Researchers ran the PCR with 60 Vbeta and 13 Jbeta primers. Method: immunoSEQ multiplex PCR; TCRdb's copy keeps in-frame clones and lacks some. The data contain about 180,000 clones, nearly 80% of them singletons. What was sequenced was PBMCs. The receptors come from a man aged 35 to 55 in good health and CMV-seropositive.

The chain joins TRBV5-5 to TRBJ2-5; weak D call: TRBD2 (7 bases). V gave up 1 base and J gave up 5 bases, with 21 bases separating them. The CDR3 has 17 residues. The germline gives CDR1 SGHKS, CDR2 YYEKEE (reference sequence). In DNA form, the CDR3 reads TGTGCCAGCAGCTTGCTCGTAGGGGGGGCGAGTAGGGAGACCCAGTACTTC. Translation gives CASSLLVGGASRETQYF. Filled out from reference TRBV5-5 and TRBJ2-5, the complete variable domain reads DAGVTQSPTHLIKTRGQQVTLRCSPISGHKSVSWYQQVLGQGPQFIFQYYEKEERGRGNFPDRFSARQFPNYSSELNVNALLLGDSALYLCASSLLVGGASRETQYFGPGTRLLVL.

This chain joins TRBV19 and TRBJ2-3, with D unresolved. The germline V gene has CDR1 LNHDA and CDR2 SQIVND (reference sequence). The CDR3 runs 13 residues. V lost 5 bases and J lost 4, with 10 bases in between. Written as DNA, the CDR3 is TGTGCCAGTAGTCCCCAGGTAGCAGATACGCAGTATTTT. Encoded protein: CASSPQVADTQYF.

The chain is built from TRBV19 and TRBJ2-4; tentative D call: TRBD2 (7 bases). Germline V gene data show CDR1 as LNHDA and CDR2 as SQIVND (reference sequence). The V end lost 3 bases, the J end lost 2 bases, and 11 bases lay between the germline ends. This CDR3 has 15 residues. The CDR3 loop reads CASSIGGGSKNIQYF. The CDR3 DNA reads TGTGCCAGTAGTATTGGGGGGGGCTCCAAAAACATTCAGTACTTC.

The chain uses TRBV5-4 and TRBJ2-5; TRBD1 aligns across 8 bases. Germline CDR1 reads SGHNT; CDR2 reads YYREEE (reference sequence). Unmatched junction bases numbered 6, after V lost 0 bases and J lost 5 bases. The CDR3 contains 15 residues. The chain's CDR3 is CASSLGTGIRETQYF. The CDR3 DNA follows: TGTGCCAGCAGCTTGGGGACAGGGATCAGGGAGACCCAGTACTTC.

In DNA form, the CDR3 reads TGTGCCAGCAGTCCCTGGACAGGGGGCGCCCTGTACAATGAGCAGTTCTTC. The encoded protein is CASSPWTGGALYNEQFF. V usage is TRBV27 and J usage is TRBJ2-1; 11 nucleotides match TRBD1. Germline CDR1 is MNHEY and CDR2 is SMNVEV (reference sequence). The CDR3 spans 17 residues. V was pared by 5 bases and J by 4 bases, with 10 bases of the junction left unmatched.

The chain links TRBV18 to TRBJ1-1; D possibly corresponds to TRBD1 (5 bases). There are 15 residues in the CDR3. CDR1 is KGHSH and CDR2 is LQKENI in the germline V gene. Trimming left V 2 bases short and J 1 base short, with 11 bases between. Written as DNA, the CDR3 is TGTGCCAGCTCACCATCGGCAGGGCAGAACACTGAAGCTTTCTTT. Protein sequence: CASSPSAGQNTEAFF.

The chain links TRBV13 to TRBJ2-7, with 13 bases matching TRBD2. The CDR3 is 17 amino acids. The germline V gene has CDR1 PRHDT and CDR2 FYEKMQ (reference sequence). J was trimmed by 2 bases and V by 5 bases; bases with no gene match: 9. CDR3 sequence: CASSRGLAGPGTYEQYF. CDR3 nucleotides: TGTGCCAGCAGCCGGGGACTAGCGGGACCCGGGACCTACGAGCAGTACTTC.

A single count supports this clone. This CDR3 reads CASSVGPFSGSSTDTQYF. The CDR3 coding sequence is TGTGCCAGCAGCGTAGGACCCTTTAGCGGGAGCAGCACAGATACGCAGTATTTT. The rearrangement joins TRBV9 to TRBJ2-3; 9 bases are a match to TRBD2. This CDR3 is built from 18 residues. Germline CDR1 and CDR2: SGDLS and YYNGEE. Germline trimming cut 0 bases from V and 0 bases from J; bases unmatched to any gene: 8.

V usage is TRBV4-1 and J usage is TRBJ1-2; D ambiguous. CDR3 length: 14 amino acids. In germline, CDR1 is MGHRA, CDR2 YSYEKL. The V end was cut by 1 base, the J end by 0 bases, with 6 bases between. CDR3 DNA sequence: TGCGCCAGCAGCCAAGGAACTACTAACTATGGCTACACCTTC. Translation gives CASSQGTTNYGYTF.

V usage is TRBV6-5 and J usage is TRBJ1-4; possible D gene TRBD1, 5 bases. This CDR3 is 16 amino acids long. The ends were cut back, 0 bases at V and 7 bases at J, with 15 bases in the middle. Germline V gene data show CDR1 as MNHEY and CDR2 as SVGAGI. CDR3 region: CASSYSARGISEKLFF. CDR3 in DNA: TGTGCCAGCAGTTACTCGGCTCGGGGGATTAGTGAAAAACTGTTTTTT.

The chain is built from TRBV27 and TRBJ1-6, with D unresolved. CDR1 is MNHEY, CDR2 SMNVEV, per germline (reference sequence). This CDR3 has 16 amino acids. V was shortened by 6 bases and J by 2 bases, with 14 bases between the two germline ends. In DNA form, the CDR3 reads TGTGCCAGCAGCCCTCAAGCTGGAGCCTATAATTCACCCCTCCACTTT. It translates to CASSPQAGAYNSPLHF.

V gene TRBV28 combines with J gene TRBJ2-3, with no clear D. The CDR3 length is 14 residues. The V and J ends lost 5 bases and 0 bases respectively, with 9 bases between them. Per the germline V gene, CDR1 is MDHEN and CDR2 is SYDVKM. The CDR3 DNA follows: TGTGCCAGCAGTAATTTCTTAAGCACAGATACGCAGTATTTT. Protein product: CASSNFLSTDTQYF. The complete variable domain, with remaining parts taken from reference TRBV28 and TRBJ2-3, reads DVKVTQSSRYLVKRTGEKVFLECVQDMDHENMFWYRQDPGLGLRLIYFSYDVKMKEKGDIPEGYSVSREKKERFSLILESASTNQTSMYLCASSNFLSTDTQYFGPGTRLTVL.

The genes are TRBV9 and TRBJ1-5, with D hard to call. Looked up from germline, CDR1 is SGDLS and CDR2 is YYNGEE. Trimming stripped 0 bases from V and 2 bases from J, with 9 bases between. The CDR3 sequence is 15 residues long. CDR3 sequence: CASSVGVSRNQPQHF. The CDR3, as DNA: TGTGCCAGCAGCGTAGGAGTGTCACGCAATCAGCCCCAGCATTTT.

This chain links TRBV27 with TRBJ1-2; 7 bases are a match to TRBD1. The length of the CDR3 is 14 residues. V lost 1 base, J lost 3 bases, and 2 bases stayed unmatched. Germline CDR1 and CDR2: MNHEY and SMNVEV (reference sequence). For the CDR3, the DNA is TGTGCCAGCAGTTTATACACAGGGGACTATGGCTACACCTTC. Protein product: CASSLYTGDYGYTF.

The gene calls are TRBV5-1 and TRBJ2-5, with D possibly being TRBD1 (6 bases). The CDR3 totals 13 residues. The germline V gene has CDR1 SGHRS and CDR2 YFSETQ. Trimming took 5 bases from V and 2 from J, leaving 10 bases between them. CDR3 amino acids: CASRRGSQETQYF. The CDR3 DNA reads as TGCGCCAGCAGAAGGGGGAGTCAAGAGACCCAGTACTTC.

The chain has TRBV7-9 and TRBJ2-7, with 7 nucleotides matching TRBD2. This CDR3 has 15 residues. After removal of 9 bases from V and 5 bases from J, the junction contained 16 bases not matched to a gene. Germline V gene data show CDR1 as SEHNR and CDR2 as FQNEAQ (reference sequence). The chain's CDR3 is CASVPWESGTNEQYF. The DNA of the CDR3 is TGTGCCAGTGTACCCTGGGAGAGCGGGACTAACGAGCAGTACTTC.

This clone was observed a handful of times. The chain links TRBV5-6 to TRBJ1-4; D ambiguous. Trimming left V 0 bases short and J 4 bases short, with 7 bases between. The CDR3 loop spans 14 amino acids. CDR1 is SGHDT and CDR2 is YYEEEE in the germline V gene. CDR3 DNA: TGTGCCAGCAGCTTGGACAGTTATAATGAAAAACTGTTTTTT. The encoded protein is CASSLDSYNEKLFF. The full variable domain, rest sourced from reference TRBV5-6 and TRBJ1-4, is DAGVTQSPTHLIKTRGQQVTLRCSPKSGHDTVSWYQQALGQGPQFIFQYYEEEERQRGNFPDRFSGHQFPNYSSELNVNALLLGDSALYLCASSLDSYNEKLFFGSGTQLSVL.

V is TRBV5-1 and J is TRBJ2-7; D is possibly TRBD2 (6 bases). The CDR3 extends over 13 amino acids. V was trimmed by 0 bases and J by 7 bases, leaving 11 bases between them. Germline loops: CDR1 SGHRS, CDR2 YFSETQ. CDR3 coding DNA: TGCGCCAGCAGCTTGGCGGGGGTGGGGGAGCAGTACTTC. It translates to CASSLAGVGEQYF.

The V call is TRBV18, the J call TRBJ2-1; 11 bases are a match to TRBD1. There are 15 residues in the CDR3. Germline CDR1 reads KGHSH; CDR2 reads LQKENI. Trimming at V came to 4 bases and at J to 5 bases, leaving 4 bases not matched to a gene. The CDR3, as DNA: TGTGCCAGCTCACTGGGGACAGGGGGGGACAATGAGCAGTTCTTC. As protein: CASSLGTGGDNEQFF.

The chain recombines TRBV11-2 with TRBJ2-7; 7 bases agree with TRBD2. The CDR3 is made up of 15 amino acids. Germline CDR1 is SGHAT and CDR2 is FQNNGV. J gave up 3 bases and V 3 bases, and 8 bases lay outside the gene matches. The CDR3 coding sequence is TGTGCCAGCAGCTTCTCCGGGACTACCCTCTACGAGCAGTACTTC. The encoded protein is CASSFSGTTLYEQYF.

The CDR3 loop reads CASSMGQGNYGYTF. The CDR3, as DNA: TGTGCCAGTAGTATGGGACAGGGAAACTATGGCTACACCTTC. The chain carries TRBV19 and TRBJ1-2, with 9 bases that match TRBD1. The CDR3 spans 14 residues. V shed 3 bases and J 2 bases; nucleotides not matched to a gene: 1. CDR1 and CDR2 from the germline V gene are LNHDA and SQIVND (reference sequence).

This chain uses TRBV21-1 with TRBJ2-1; the table names TRBD1, a call not compared with the DNA. TRBV21-1 is an annotated pseudogene. This CDR3 contains 16 residues. Here the CDR3 DNA reads TGTGCCAGCAGCAAAGCGGGGCTAGAGTTTGCCAATGAGCAGTTCTTC. This sequence encodes CASSKAGLEFANEQFF.